The 28 T cell receptor beta chains below come from one sample, sequenced in a study of T-cell reconstitution after alpha-beta-depleted transplantation in children. This sample's TCRbeta library carried unique molecular identifier barcodes. TCRdb re-derived calls from the PCR reads in MiXCR, one entry per CDR3 protein. The sample yields about 980,000 distinct CDR3 sequences, roughly 29% seen once. Source: PBMCs, mostly from graft donor cells, taken 360 days after TCRalphabeta/CD19-depleted stem cell transplant. The receptor source for this set is a boy less than two years old who had a stem cell transplant for SCID, so the T cells may come from the graft donor.

The chain carries TRBV7-9 and TRBJ2-7; D unclear. The CDR3 covers 12 residues. The ends were cut back, 3 bases at V and 6 bases at J, with 9 bases in the middle. The germline V gene encodes CDR1 SEHNR and CDR2 FQNEAQ (reference sequence). The CDR3 coding sequence is TGTGCCAGCAGCTTGACCGCCCGCGAGCAGTACTTC. The encoded protein is CASSLTAREQYF.

V and J are TRBV6-2 or TRBV6-3 and TRBJ2-3; no clear D gene. The CDR3 spans 13 residues. Per germline, CDR1 MNHEY and CDR2 SVGEGT. V shed 2 bases and J shed 6 bases, with 9 bases lying between them. CDR3 in DNA: TGTGCCAGCAGTTACGCTACCTTCGATACGCAGTATTTT. It codes for CASSYATFDTQYF.

The chain joins TRBV4-1 to TRBJ1-5; D is undetermined. The V and J ends lost 0 bases and 0 bases respectively, with 9 bases between them. The germline V gene has CDR1 MGHRA and CDR2 YSYEKL. The CDR3 loop spans 16 amino acids. The CDR3 DNA follows: TGCGCCAGCAGCCAAGAGTTCGAGTTTAGCAATCAGCCCCAGCATTTT. This sequence encodes CASSQEFEFSNQPQHF.

The V call is TRBV18, the J call TRBJ2-5, with D possibly being TRBD2 (5 bases). The germline V and J ends were trimmed by 6 bases and 3 bases, with 20 bases remaining between them. Per the germline V gene, CDR1 is KGHSH and CDR2 is LQKENI. The CDR3 length is 16 residues. CDR3 protein: CASSREGPPIEETQYF. CDR3 bases: TGTGCCAGCTCCCGGGAAGGTCCCCCTATAGAAGAGACCCAGTACTTC.

The sample holds many counts of this clonotype. The J gene is TRBJ2-2, the V gene TRBV9; D unclear. CDR3 length: 15 residues. The germline CDR1 and CDR2 sequences are SGDLS and YYNGEE. V lost 3 bases and J 6 bases, leaving 15 bases between the germline ends. The CDR3 reads CASSAPVAEAGELFF. CDR3 nucleotides: TGTGCCAGCAGCGCCCCGGTAGCAGAAGCCGGGGAGCTGTTTTTT.

This clonotype was detected only a few times. J is TRBJ2-3 and V is TRBV20-1; 8 bases match TRBD2. Looked up from germline, CDR1 is DFQATT and CDR2 is SNEGSKA (reference sequence). V was clipped by 0 bases and J by 2 bases; unmatched bases: 7. The CDR3 is 16 residues long. Here the CDR3 reads CSARDPSGRSTDTQYF. Here the CDR3 DNA reads TGCAGTGCTAGAGATCCCAGCGGGAGATCCACAGATACGCAGTATTTT.

The rearrangement joins TRBV4-2 to TRBJ1-1; 8 nucleotides line up with TRBD1. Germline-derived CDR1 and CDR2 are LGHNA and YNFKEQ. This CDR3 is built from 14 residues. The V and J ends lost 4 bases and 4 bases, in that order; junction bases with no gene match: 5. As DNA, the CDR3 is TGTGCCAGCAGCCGAGACAGGGGAAGCACTGAAGCTTTCTTT. It is translated as CASSRDRGSTEAFF.

Written as DNA, the CDR3 is TGCGCCAGCAGCCAAGAAGTTCTAGCGGGGGTCTACAATGAGCAGTTCTTC. Translated, it gives CASSQEVLAGVYNEQFF. The chain couples TRBV4-3 to TRBJ2-1; TRBD2 matches at 10 bases. This CDR3 is built from 17 residues. The germline V gene has CDR1 LGHNA and CDR2 YSLEER. V was pared by 0 bases and J by 3 bases, with 5 bases of the junction left unmatched.

The rearrangement links TRBV10-2 to TRBJ2-1, with no clear D. Trimming stripped 5 bases from V and 0 bases from J, with 8 bases between. This CDR3 contains 14 residues. The germline V gene encodes CDR1 WSHSY and CDR2 SAAADI. The CDR3 coding sequence is TGCGCCAGCAGTAACTCGAGCTCCTACAATGAGCAGTTCTTC. As protein: CASSNSSSYNEQFF.

V is TRBV5-1 and J is TRBJ1-4, with 8 bases identical to TRBD1. CDR1 is SGHRS and CDR2 is YFSETQ in the germline V gene. Trimming took 4 bases from V and 4 from J; bases not matched to a gene: 6. The CDR3 spans 15 residues. The CDR3, as DNA: TGCGCCAGCAGCACCTGGACAGGGCGTAATGAAAAACTGTTTTTT. This translates into CASSTWTGRNEKLFF.

The chain uses TRBV18 and TRBJ1-2; D remains unclear. Germline CDR1 reads KGHSH; CDR2 reads LQKENI. The ends were cut back, 4 bases at V and 0 bases at J, with 15 bases in the middle. The CDR3 loop spans 16 amino acids. The CDR3 region is CASSLIIGPPNYGYTF. The CDR3 bases are TGTGCCAGCTCACTGATTATAGGACCGCCTAACTATGGCTACACCTTC.

The rearrangement links TRBV6-1 to TRBJ1-5; tentative D call: TRBD1 (5 bases). CDR1 is MNHNS and CDR2 is SASEGT in the germline V gene. V was trimmed by 8 bases and J by 0 bases, leaving 14 bases between them. The CDR3 consists of 15 residues. The CDR3 loop is CASGPGTRSNQPQHF. Here the CDR3 DNA reads TGTGCCAGCGGCCCAGGGACTCGTAGCAATCAGCCCCAGCATTTT.

The chain couples TRBV6-5 to TRBJ2-1; possibly TRBD1 for D (6 bases). CDR1 and CDR2 from the germline V gene are MNHEY and SVGAGI. The CDR3 covers 15 residues. V dropped 2 bases and J dropped 2 bases, with 10 bases sitting between them. CDR3 bases: TGTGCCAGCAGTTACAACAGGGCCGCCTACAATGAGCAGTTCTTC. Translating it yields CASSYNRAAYNEQFF.

The sample holds a few counts of this clonotype. The chain recombines TRBV4-1 with TRBJ2-1; TRBD1 or TRBD2 may be the D gene (5 bases each). In germline, CDR1 is MGHRA, CDR2 YSYEKL. This CDR3 is built from 16 residues. V was cut by 3 bases and J by 4 bases, with 16 bases left in between. The CDR3 DNA is TGCGCCAGCAGCCAGGGGGAATTCGGGTATTACAATGAGCAGTTCTTC. This translates into CASSQGEFGYYNEQFF.

The gene calls are TRBV11-1 and TRBJ1-1; the D gene is possibly TRBD1 (6 bases). V dropped 2 bases and J dropped 0 bases, with 19 bases sitting between them. This CDR3 has 18 amino acids. Germline assignment: CDR1 SGHAT and CDR2 FQDESV (reference sequence). DNA of the CDR3: TGTGCCAGCAGCTTAATCAGAGGGGGTTCTGTGCTGAACACTGAAGCTTTCTTT. Its protein is CASSLIRGGSVLNTEAFF.

This clonotype was found a few times. V is TRBV20-1 and J is TRBJ2-5; weak D call: TRBD1 (6 bases). Germline-derived CDR1 and CDR2 are DFQATT and SNEGSKA (reference sequence). Trimming removed 1 base from V and 1 base from J, with 10 bases in between. The CDR3 is 14 amino acids. For the CDR3, the DNA is TGCAGTGCTAGAGCCGGCAGGGGCCAAGAGACCCAGTACTTC. It specifies CSARAGRGQETQYF.

This clonotype was observed once. CDR3 amino acids: CASSPAEVDEKLFF. CDR3 coding DNA: TGTGCCAGCAGCCCCGCGGAGGTGGATGAAAAACTGTTTTTT. The V and J genes are TRBV7-8 and TRBJ1-4, with D unresolved. In germline, CDR1 is SGHVS, CDR2 FQNEAQ. This CDR3 is built from 14 residues. Trimming stripped 5 bases from V and 6 bases from J, with 13 bases between.

The chain uses TRBV29-1 and TRBJ1-1; TRBD1 agrees at 7 bases. The CDR3 extends over 15 amino acids. Germline V lookup: CDR1 SQVTM, CDR2 ANQGSEA. The V and J ends lost 4 bases and 1 base, in that order; junction bases with no gene match: 9. DNA for the CDR3: TGCAGCGTTGGCAGGGGGGGAAAAGCGAACACTGAAGCTTTCTTT. Its translation is CSVGRGGKANTEAFF. Combining the CDR3 with reference TRBV29-1 and TRBJ1-1 gives the whole variable domain SAVISQKPSRDICQRGTSLTIQCQVDSQVTMMFWYRQQPGQSLTLIATANQGSEATYESGFVIDKFPISRPNLTFSTLTVSNMSPEDSSIYLCSVGRGGKANTEAFFGQGTRLTVV.

V is TRBV12-3 or TRBV12-4 and J is TRBJ2-1, with 7 nucleotides matching TRBD1. Losses at the gene ends were 7 bases for V and 6 bases for J; bases not matched to a gene: 12. The CDR3 is 15 residues long. CDR3 residues: CASTGPGGEGNEQFF. CDR3 bases: TGTGCCAGCACAGGCCCAGGGGGAGAAGGCAATGAGCAGTTCTTC.

This chain connects TRBV4-1 to TRBJ2-7; 8 nucleotides agree with TRBD2. After removal of 2 bases from V and 3 bases from J, the junction contained 12 bases not matched to a gene. Looked up from germline, CDR1 is MGHRA and CDR2 is YSYEKL. This CDR3 has 17 residues. This chain's CDR3 is CASSQRKLAENHYEQYF. In DNA form, the CDR3 reads TGCGCCAGCAGCCAACGTAAACTAGCGGAGAATCACTACGAGCAGTACTTC.

This clonotype was picked up a small number of times. CDR3 amino acids: CSVVTSWDQYEQYF. The CDR3 DNA sequence: TGCAGCGTCGTGACTAGCTGGGACCAATACGAGCAGTACTTC. The chain employs TRBV29-1 and TRBJ2-7; 7 nucleotides align to TRBD2. Germline V gene lookup returns CDR1 SQVTM and CDR2 ANQGSEA. The CDR3 covers 14 residues. V lost 6 bases to trimming and J lost 4 bases; unmatched junction nucleotides: 12.

The DNA of the CDR3 is TGTGCCAGCAGTTTGGCTAGGCCCCTCCACAATGAGCAGTTCTTC. Its protein product is CASSLARPLHNEQFF. This chain uses TRBV12-3 or TRBV12-4 with TRBJ2-1; D is ambiguous. Trimming removed 3 bases from V and 5 bases from J, with 14 bases in between. This CDR3 is 15 amino acids long.

The V gene is TRBV10-3, the J gene TRBJ2-2; D remains unclear. The CDR3 length is 16 residues. Trimming removed 3 bases at V and 7 bases at J, with 18 bases between. Germline loops: CDR1 ENHRY, CDR2 SYGVKD. CDR3 bases: TGTGCCATCAGTGACCGCTCAGTTCTTGTTCACGGGGAGCTGTTTTTT. Its translation is CAISDRSVLVHGELFF.

In its sample, this clonotype was seen a few times. CDR3 protein: CAGRRFHF. DNA of the CDR3: TGTGCCGGTCGGAGGTTCCACTTT. The chain combines TRBV12-3 or TRBV12-4 with TRBJ1-6; D is uncertain. The CDR3 totals 8 residues. Trimming removed 11 bases from V and 17 bases from J, with 10 bases in between.

V usage is TRBV12-3 or TRBV12-4 and J usage is TRBJ2-2, with D maybe TRBD1 (6 bases). V lost 6 bases to trimming and J lost 4 bases, with 12 bases between them. The CDR3 extends over 14 amino acids. Written as DNA, the CDR3 is TGTGCCAGCAGCCTCGACAGGCTCACCGGGGAGCTGTTTTTT. Its protein is CASSLDRLTGELFF.

The genes are TRBV19 and TRBJ2-1; D is possibly TRBD1 or TRBD2 (6 bases each). The V gene's germline CDR1 is LNHDA and CDR2 SQIVND (reference sequence). The CDR3 totals 15 residues. V lost 4 bases to trimming and J lost 10 bases, with 20 bases between them. The chain's CDR3 is CASSKGTRPSDEQFF. CDR3 DNA: TGTGCCAGTAGTAAAGGGACAAGACCTAGCGACGAGCAGTTCTTC.

This chain connects TRBV19 to TRBJ1-1, with a tentative D call TRBD1 (5 bases). V lost 4 bases and J lost 3, with 9 bases in between. The germline CDR1 and CDR2 sequences are LNHDA and SQIVND (reference sequence). This CDR3 has 13 amino acids. As DNA, the CDR3 is TGTGCCAGTAGTAGAGGGGACCACACTGAAGCTTTCTTT. Protein sequence: CASSRGDHTEAFF.

The CDR3 bases are TGTGCCAGCAGTTTTGGGACCGCACTCTACCAAAACATTCAGTACTTC. Translated: CASSFGTALYQNIQYF. The chain uses TRBV28 and TRBJ2-4; D tentatively reads TRBD1 or TRBD2 (5 bases each). V lost 3 bases and J 5 bases, leaving 17 bases between the germline ends. This CDR3 region has 16 residues. CDR1 is MDHEN and CDR2 is SYDVKM in the germline V gene.